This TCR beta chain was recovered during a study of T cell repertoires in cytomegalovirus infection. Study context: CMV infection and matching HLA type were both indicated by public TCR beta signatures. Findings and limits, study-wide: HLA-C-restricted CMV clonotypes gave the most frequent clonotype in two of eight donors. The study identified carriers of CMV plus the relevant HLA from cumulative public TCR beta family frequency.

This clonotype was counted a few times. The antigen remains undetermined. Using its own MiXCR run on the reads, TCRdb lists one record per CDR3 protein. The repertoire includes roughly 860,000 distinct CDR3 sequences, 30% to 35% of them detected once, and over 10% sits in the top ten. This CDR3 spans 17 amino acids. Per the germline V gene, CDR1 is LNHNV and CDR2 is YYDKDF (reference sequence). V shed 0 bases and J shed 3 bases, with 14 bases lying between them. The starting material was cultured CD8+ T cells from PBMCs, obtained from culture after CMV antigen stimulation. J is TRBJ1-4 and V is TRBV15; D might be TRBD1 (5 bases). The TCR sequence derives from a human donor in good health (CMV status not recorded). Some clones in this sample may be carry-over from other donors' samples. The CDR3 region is CATSREGRDSANEKLFF. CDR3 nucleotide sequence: TGTGCCACCAGCAGAGAAGGGAGGGACTCGGCTAATGAAAAACTGTTTTTT. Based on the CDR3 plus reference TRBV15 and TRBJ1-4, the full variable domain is DAMVIQNPRYQVTQFGKPVTLSCSQTLNHNVMYWYQQKSSQAPKLLFHYYDKDFNNEADTPDNFQSRRPNTSFCFLDIRSPGLGDTAMYLCATSREGRDSANEKLFFGSGTQLSVL.